This TCR beta chain was retrieved from a study of blood T cell repertoires in COVID-19. Background on the study: Samples came from the United States, Italy and Spain, spanning acute and convalescent COVID-19. From T cells, B-cell-depleted T cells, or PBMCs came the material, which was cDNA or gDNA.

V was pared by 4 bases and J by 3 bases, with 12 bases between. The CDR3 spans 14 residues. Germline CDR1 and CDR2: SGDLS and YYNGEE. As processed by the authors: Amplification of reference gene primers provided the estimated nucleated cell counts. Sequencing was performed with immunoSEQ multiplex PCR; in TCRdb, only in-frame clones are kept and a portion is missing. The V and J calls and clone size are taken from that table; D and trimming were inferred from the DNA. The profile covers about 20,000 clones, with 79% appearing a single time and 45% to 70% taken by the ten largest. The sequencing input was peripheral blood. The receptor comes from a man of 80 years or more with acute or convalescent COVID-19. The V gene is TRBV9, the J gene TRBJ2-3; D is possibly TRBD2 (5 bases). In DNA form, the CDR3 reads TGTGCCAGCAGCTCACGGGGTACAACAGATACGCAGTATTTT. Translated: CASSSRGTTDTQYF.